This T cell receptor (beta chain) was sequenced for a study of neoadjuvant nivolumab and ipilimumab in lung cancer. General study findings and limits: Blood richness before therapy tracked richness in tumors resected after neoadjuvant therapy. Only two of four nivolumab-treated tumors gained richness and clonality by surgery.

Sequenced by immunoSEQ multiplex PCR; TCRdb stores in-frame clones only, minus some. Of 39,000 or so clones detected, roughly nine tenths appear once; the ten largest clones hold roughly 3.4%. Comment on this clone: Antigen: not known.

Sequences were derived from peripheral blood, sampled before neoadjuvant nivolumab, alone or with ipilimumab. The clonotype was recovered from an adult with non-small cell lung cancer.

The CDR3 DNA is TGTGCCAGCAGTGAATTGGCAGAAGTTGAAAAACTGTTTTTT. It yields the protein CASSELAEVEKLFF. The J gene is TRBJ1-4, the V gene TRBV25-1, with no clear D. The CDR3 covers 14 residues. Trimming took off 1 base at V and 7 bases at J, with 10 bases between the two ends. Germline CDR1 is MGHDK and CDR2 is SYGVNS.